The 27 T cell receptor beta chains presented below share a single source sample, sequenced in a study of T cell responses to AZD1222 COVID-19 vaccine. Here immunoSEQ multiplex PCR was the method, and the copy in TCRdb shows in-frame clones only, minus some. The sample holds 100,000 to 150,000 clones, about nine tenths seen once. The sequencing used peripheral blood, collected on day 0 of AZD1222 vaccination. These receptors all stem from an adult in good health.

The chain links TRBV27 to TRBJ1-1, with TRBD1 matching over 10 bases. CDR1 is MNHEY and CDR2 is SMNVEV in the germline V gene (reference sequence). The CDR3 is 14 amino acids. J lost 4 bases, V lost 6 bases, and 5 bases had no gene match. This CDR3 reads CASRRDRGGTEAFF. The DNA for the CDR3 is TGTGCCAGCAGAAGGGACAGGGGAGGCACTGAAGCTTTCTTT.

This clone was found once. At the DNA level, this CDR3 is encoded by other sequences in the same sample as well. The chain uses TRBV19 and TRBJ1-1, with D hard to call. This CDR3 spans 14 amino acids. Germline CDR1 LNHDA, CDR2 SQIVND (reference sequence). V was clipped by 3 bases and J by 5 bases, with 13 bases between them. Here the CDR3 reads CASSIGGLGTEAFF. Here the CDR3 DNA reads TGTGCCAGTAGTATCGGAGGCTTGGGTACTGAAGCTTTCTTT.

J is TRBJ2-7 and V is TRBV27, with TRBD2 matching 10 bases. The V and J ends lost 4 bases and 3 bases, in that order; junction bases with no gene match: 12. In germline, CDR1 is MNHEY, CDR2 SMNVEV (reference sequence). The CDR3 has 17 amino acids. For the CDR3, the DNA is TGTGCCAGCAGTTCCACTCCGCTAGCGGGAGTATTCTACGAGCAGTACTTC. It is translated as CASSSTPLAGVFYEQYF.

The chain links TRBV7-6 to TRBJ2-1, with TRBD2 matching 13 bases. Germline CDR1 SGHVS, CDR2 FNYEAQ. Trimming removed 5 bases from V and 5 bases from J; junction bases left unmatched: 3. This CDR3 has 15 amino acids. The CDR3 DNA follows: TGTGCCAGCAGCGTGGGACTAGCGGGGAACAATGAGCAGTTCTTC. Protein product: CASSVGLAGNNEQFF.

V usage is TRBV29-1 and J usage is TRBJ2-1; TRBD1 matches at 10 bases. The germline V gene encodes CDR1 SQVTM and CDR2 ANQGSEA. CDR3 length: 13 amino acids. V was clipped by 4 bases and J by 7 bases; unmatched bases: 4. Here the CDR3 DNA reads TGCAGCGTTGCAAGGGACAGGGGAAATGAGCAGTTCTTC. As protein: CSVARDRGNEQFF.

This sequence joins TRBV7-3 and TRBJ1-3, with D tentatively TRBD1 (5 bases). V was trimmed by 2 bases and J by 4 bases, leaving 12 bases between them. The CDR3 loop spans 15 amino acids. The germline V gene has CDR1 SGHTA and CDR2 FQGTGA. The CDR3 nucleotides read TGTGCCAGCAGCTTATTCGGGGGAGCGGGAAACACCATATATTTT. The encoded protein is CASSLFGGAGNTIYF.

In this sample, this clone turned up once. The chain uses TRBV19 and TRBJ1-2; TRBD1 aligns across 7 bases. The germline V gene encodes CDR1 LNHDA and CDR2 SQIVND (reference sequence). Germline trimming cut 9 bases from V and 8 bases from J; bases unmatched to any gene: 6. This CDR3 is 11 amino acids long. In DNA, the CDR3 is TGTGCCAGCTTTGACAGGGACGGCTACACCTTC. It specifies CASFDRDGYTF.

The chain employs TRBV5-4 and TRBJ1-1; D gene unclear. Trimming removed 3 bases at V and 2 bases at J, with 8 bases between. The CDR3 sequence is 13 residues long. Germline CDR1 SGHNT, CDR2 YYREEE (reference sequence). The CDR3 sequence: CASSSLLNTEAFF. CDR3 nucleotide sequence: TGTGCCAGCAGCTCCCTGTTAAACACTGAAGCTTTCTTT.

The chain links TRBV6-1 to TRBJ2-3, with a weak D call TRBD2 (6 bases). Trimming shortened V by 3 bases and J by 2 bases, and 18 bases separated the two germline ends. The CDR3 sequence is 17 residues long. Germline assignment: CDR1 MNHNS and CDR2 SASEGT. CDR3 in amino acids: CASSETTSAGNTDTQYF. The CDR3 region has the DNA TGTGCCAGCAGTGAGACGACTAGTGCGGGGAACACAGATACGCAGTATTTT.

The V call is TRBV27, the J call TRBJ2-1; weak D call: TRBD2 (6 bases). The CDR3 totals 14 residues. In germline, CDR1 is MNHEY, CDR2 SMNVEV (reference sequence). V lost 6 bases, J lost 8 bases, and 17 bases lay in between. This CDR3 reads CASSPSAGLDEQFF. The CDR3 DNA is TGTGCCAGCAGCCCGTCTGCGGGATTAGATGAGCAGTTCTTC.

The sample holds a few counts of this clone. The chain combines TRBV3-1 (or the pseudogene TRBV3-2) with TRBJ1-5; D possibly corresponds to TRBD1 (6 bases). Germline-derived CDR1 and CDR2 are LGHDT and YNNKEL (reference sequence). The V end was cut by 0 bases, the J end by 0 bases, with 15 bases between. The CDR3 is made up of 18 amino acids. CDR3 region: CASSQEGFRTVSNQPQHF. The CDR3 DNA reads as TGTGCCAGCAGCCAAGAGGGTTTTAGGACAGTTAGCAATCAGCCCCAGCATTTT.

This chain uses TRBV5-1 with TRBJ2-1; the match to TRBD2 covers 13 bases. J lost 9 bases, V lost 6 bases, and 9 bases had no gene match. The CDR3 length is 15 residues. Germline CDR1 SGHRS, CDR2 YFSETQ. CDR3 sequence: CASTRTSGSPGEQFF. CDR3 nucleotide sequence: TGCGCCAGCACCAGGACTAGCGGGAGTCCCGGTGAGCAGTTCTTC.

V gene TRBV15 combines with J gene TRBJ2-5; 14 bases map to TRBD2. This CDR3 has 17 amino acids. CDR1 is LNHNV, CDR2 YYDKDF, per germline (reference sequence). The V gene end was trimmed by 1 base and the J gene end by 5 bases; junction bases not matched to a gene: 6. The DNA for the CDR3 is TGTGCCACCAGCAGAGTGGGGGGACTAGCGGGAGTGGAGACCCAGTACTTC. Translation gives CATSRVGGLAGVETQYF. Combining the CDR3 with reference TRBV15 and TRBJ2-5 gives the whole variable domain DAMVIQNPRYQVTQFGKPVTLSCSQTLNHNVMYWYQQKSSQAPKLLFHYYDKDFNNEADTPDNFQSRRPNTSFCFLDIRSPGLGDTAMYLCATSRVGGLAGVETQYFGPGTRLLVL.

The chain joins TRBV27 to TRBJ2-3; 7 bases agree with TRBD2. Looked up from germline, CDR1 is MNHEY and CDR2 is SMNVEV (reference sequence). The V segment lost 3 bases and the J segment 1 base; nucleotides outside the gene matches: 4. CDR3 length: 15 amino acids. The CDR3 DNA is TGTGCCAGCAGTTTTTCTCGGGGGGGCACAGATACGCAGTATTTT. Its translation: CASSFSRGGTDTQYF.

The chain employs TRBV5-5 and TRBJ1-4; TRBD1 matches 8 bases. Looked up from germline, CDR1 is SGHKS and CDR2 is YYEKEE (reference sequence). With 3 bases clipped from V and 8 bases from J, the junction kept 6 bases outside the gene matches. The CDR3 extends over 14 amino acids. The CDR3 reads CASSWTGSGEKLFF. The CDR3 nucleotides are TGTGCCAGCAGCTGGACAGGGTCGGGGGAAAAACTGTTTTTT.

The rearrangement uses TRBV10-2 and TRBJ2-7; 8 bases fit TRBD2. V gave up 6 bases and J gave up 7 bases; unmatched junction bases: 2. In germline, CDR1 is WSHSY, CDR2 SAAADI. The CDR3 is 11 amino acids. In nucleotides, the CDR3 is TGCGCCAGCAGCTCGGGGGGGGAGCAGTACTTC. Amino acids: CASSSGGEQYF.

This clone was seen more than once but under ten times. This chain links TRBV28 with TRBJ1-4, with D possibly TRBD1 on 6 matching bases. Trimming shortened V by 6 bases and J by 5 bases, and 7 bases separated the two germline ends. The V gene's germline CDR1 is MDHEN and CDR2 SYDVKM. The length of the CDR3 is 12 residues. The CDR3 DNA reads TGTGCCAGCAGGCAGGGGAATGAAAAACTGTTTTTT. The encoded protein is CASRQGNEKLFF.

The CDR3 here is CASSLTGGGMETQYF. The DNA for the CDR3 is TGCGCCAGCAGCCTGACCGGTGGAGGGATGGAGACCCAGTACTTC. This chain connects TRBV4-1 to TRBJ2-5, with D possibly TRBD2 on 6 matching bases. Germline V gene data show CDR1 as MGHRA and CDR2 as YSYEKL. This CDR3 is built from 15 residues. V was trimmed by 4 bases and J by 5 bases, leaving 17 bases between them.

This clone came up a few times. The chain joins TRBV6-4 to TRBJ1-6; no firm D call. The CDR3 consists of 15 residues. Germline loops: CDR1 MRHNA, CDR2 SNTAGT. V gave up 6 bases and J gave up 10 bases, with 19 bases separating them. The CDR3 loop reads CASSQTSAPASPLHF. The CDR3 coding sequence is TGTGCCAGCAGCCAGACAAGCGCCCCTGCCTCACCCCTCCACTTT.

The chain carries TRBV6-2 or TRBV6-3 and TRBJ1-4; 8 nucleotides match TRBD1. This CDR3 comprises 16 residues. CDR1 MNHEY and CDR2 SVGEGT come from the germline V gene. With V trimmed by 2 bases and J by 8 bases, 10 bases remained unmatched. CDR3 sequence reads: CASSYGIGQGREKLFF. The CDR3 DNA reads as TGTGCCAGCAGTTACGGGATCGGACAGGGCCGGGAAAAACTGTTTTTT.

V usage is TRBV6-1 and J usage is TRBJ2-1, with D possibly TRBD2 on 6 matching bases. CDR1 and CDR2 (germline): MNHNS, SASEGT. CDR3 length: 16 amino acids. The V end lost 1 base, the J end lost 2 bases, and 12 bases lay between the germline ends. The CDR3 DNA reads TGTGCCAGCAGTGAAGTAGCGGTGATCCCCTACAATGAGCAGTTCTTC. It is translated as CASSEVAVIPYNEQFF.

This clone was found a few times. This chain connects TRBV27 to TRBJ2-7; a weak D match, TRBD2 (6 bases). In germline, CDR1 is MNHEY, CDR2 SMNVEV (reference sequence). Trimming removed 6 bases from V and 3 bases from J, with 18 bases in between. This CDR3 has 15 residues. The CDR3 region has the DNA TGTGCCAGCAGCCAAGGGACTCCGTATCTCTACGAGCAGTACTTC. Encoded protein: CASSQGTPYLYEQYF.

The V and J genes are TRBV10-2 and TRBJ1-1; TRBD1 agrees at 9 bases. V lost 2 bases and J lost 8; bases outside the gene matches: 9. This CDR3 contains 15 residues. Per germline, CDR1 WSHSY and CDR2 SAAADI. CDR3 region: CASSEPPGQGAEAFF. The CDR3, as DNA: TGCGCCAGCAGTGAGCCCCCGGGACAGGGTGCCGAAGCTTTCTTT.

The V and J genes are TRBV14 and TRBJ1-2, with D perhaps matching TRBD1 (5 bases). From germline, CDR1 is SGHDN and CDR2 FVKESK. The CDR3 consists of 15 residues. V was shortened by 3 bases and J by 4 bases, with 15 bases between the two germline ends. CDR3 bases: TGTGCCAGCAGCCATTCCCGGGGGGGTGGCTATGGCTACACCTTC. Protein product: CASSHSRGGGYGYTF.

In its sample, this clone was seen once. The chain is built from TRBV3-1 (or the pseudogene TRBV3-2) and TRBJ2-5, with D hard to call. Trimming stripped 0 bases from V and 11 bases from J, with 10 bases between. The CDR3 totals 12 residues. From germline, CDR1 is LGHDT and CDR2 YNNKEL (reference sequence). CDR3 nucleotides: TGTGCCAGCAGCCAAGATCCGCCTAGTCAGTACTTC. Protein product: CASSQDPPSQYF.

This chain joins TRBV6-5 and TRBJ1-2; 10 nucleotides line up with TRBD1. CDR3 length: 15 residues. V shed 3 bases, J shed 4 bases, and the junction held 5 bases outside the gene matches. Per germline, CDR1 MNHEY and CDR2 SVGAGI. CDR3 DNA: TGTGCCAGCAGTTATGGACAGGGGGGAGTCTATGGCTACACCTTC. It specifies CASSYGQGGVYGYTF.

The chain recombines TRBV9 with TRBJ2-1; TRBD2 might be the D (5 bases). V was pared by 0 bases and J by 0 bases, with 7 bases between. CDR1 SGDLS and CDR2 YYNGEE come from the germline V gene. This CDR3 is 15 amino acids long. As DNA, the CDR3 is TGTGCCAGCAGCGTAGGGAGGAGCTCCTACAATGAGCAGTTCTTC. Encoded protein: CASSVGRSSYNEQFF.